This entry is about one T cell receptor (beta chain). Its matching antigen is unknown. These data originate in a study of graft-versus-host responses after intestinal transplantation. Looking at the study overall: Anti-thymocyte globulin induction, then tacrolimus and steroids for two to four years, went to all recipients. General study findings and limits: Maximum circulating GvH clone levels tracked with early post-transplant HvG decreases. Those patients showing graft-donor T cell macrochimerism displayed high graft-versus-host to host-versus-graft clonal ratios in allografts.

The table came from immunoSEQ multiplex PCR; TCRdb's copy has only in-frame clones and leaves some out. This sample yields approximately 71,000 clones, of which roughly 90% are seen a single time; 2.5% belongs to the top ten. The sample here was unstimulated CD8+ T cells sorted from spleen or lymph node cells, taken before intestinal transplant. The clonotype originates from a human donor who received an intestinal transplant.

In DNA, the CDR3 is TGCGCCAGCAGCCAACGGGACAGGGGTGGCTACACCTTC. Amino acids: CASSQRDRGGYTF. The chain joins TRBV4-1 to TRBJ1-2; 10 bases match TRBD1. Trimming removed 2 bases from V and 7 bases from J; junction bases left unmatched: 1. Germline V gene data show CDR1 as MGHRA and CDR2 as YSYEKL. The CDR3 has 13 residues.